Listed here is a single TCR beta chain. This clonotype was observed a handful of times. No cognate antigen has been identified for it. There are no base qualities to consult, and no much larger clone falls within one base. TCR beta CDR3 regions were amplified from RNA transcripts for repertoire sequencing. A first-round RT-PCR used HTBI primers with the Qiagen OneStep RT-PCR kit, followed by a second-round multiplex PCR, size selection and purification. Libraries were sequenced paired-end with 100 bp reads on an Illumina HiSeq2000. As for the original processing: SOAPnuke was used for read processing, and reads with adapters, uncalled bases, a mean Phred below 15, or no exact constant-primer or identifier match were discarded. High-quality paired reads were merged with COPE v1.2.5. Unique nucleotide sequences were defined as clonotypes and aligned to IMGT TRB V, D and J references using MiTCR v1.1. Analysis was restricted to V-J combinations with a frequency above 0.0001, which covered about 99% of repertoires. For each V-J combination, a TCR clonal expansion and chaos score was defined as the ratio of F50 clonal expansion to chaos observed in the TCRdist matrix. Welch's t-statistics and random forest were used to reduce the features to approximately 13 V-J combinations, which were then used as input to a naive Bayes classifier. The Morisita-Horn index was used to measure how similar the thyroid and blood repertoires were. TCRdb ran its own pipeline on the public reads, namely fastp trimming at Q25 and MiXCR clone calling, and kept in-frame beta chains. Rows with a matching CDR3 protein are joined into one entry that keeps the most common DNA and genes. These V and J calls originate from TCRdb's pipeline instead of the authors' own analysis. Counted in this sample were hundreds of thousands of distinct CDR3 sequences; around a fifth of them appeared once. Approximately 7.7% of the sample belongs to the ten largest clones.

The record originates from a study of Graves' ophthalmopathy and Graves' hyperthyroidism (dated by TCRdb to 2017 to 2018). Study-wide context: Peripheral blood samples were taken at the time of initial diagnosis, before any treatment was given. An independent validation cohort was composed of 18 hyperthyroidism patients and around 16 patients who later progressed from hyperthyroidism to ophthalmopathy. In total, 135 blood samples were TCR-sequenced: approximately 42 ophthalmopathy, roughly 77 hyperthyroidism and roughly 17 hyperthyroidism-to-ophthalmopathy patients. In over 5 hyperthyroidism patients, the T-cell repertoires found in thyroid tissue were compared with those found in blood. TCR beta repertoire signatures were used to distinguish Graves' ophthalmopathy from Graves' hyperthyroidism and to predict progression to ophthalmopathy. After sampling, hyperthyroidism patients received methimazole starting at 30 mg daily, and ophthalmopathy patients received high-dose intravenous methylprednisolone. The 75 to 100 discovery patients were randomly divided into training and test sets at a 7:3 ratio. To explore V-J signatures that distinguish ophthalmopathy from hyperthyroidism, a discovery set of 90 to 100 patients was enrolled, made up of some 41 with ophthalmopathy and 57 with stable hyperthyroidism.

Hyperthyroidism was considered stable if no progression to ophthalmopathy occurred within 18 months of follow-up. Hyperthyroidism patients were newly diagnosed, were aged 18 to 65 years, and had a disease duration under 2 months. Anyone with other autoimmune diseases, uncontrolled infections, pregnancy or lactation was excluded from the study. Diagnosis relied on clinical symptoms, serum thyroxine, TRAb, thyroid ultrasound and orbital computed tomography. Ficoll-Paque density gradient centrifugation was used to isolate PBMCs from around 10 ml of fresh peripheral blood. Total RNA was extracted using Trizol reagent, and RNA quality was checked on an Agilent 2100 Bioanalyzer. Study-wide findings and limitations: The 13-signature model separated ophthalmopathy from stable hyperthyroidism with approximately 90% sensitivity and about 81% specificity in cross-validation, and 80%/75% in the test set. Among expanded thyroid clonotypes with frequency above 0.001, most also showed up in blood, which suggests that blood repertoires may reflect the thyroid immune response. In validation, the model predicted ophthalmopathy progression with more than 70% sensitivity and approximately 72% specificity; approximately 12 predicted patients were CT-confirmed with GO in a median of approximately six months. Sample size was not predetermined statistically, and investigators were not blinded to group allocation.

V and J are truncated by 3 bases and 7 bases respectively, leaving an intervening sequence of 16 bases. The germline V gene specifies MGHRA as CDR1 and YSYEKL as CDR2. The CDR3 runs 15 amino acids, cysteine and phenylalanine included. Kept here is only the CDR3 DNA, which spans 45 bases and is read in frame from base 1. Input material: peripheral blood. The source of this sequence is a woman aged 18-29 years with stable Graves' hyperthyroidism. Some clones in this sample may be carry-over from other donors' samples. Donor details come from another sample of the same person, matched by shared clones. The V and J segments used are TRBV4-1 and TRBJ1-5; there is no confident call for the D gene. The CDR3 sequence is CASSQVTMLGQPQHF. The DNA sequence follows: TGCGCCAGCAGCCAGGTTACAATGCTGGGGCAGCCCCAGCATTTT.